A single sample gave rise to the 31 T cell receptor beta chains below, sequenced in a study of post-analysis software for immune sequencing data. Study-level findings and limits: In patients, TRBV5-6, TRBV5-1 and TRBV20-1 belonged to several TRBV segments found more frequently than in controls.

No antigens are known for them. Prepared libraries of TCR beta cDNA carried unique molecular identifiers. Each CDR3 protein gets one entry after TCRdb re-called the PCR reads with MiXCR. The top ten hold under 5.5% of the sample, which has some 260,000 distinct CDR3 sequences, less than 40% seen once. Material for sequencing was blood. The source is a girl between 5 and 17 years old with multiple sclerosis.

The V and J genes are TRBV12-3 or TRBV12-4 and TRBJ2-3; 7 bases fit TRBD2. The V and J ends lost 5 bases and 4 bases, in that order; junction bases with no gene match: 12. The CDR3 spans 16 residues. The CDR3 spells CASSHPTSVRADTQYF. The CDR3, as DNA: TGTGCCAGCAGTCACCCTACTAGCGTGAGAGCAGATACGCAGTATTTT.

The V gene is TRBV20-1, the J gene TRBJ2-3; 7 nucleotides agree with TRBD2. The J segment lost 3 bases and the V segment lost 3 bases, leaving 12 bases of the junction unmatched. The germline gives CDR1 DFQATT, CDR2 SNEGSKA (reference sequence). The CDR3 totals 16 residues. The CDR3 DNA is TGCAGTGCTAGGAAGATGGCGGGAGATCGGACAGATACGCAGTATTTT. Protein sequence: CSARKMAGDRTDTQYF.

The V call is TRBV28, the J call TRBJ2-7; the D gene is possibly TRBD1 (6 bases). The J call may not be correct, given that the DNA end is closer to TRBJ2-5. The CDR3 extends over 13 amino acids. The germline gives CDR1 MDHEN, CDR2 SYDVKM. CDR3 amino acids: CASSPDTGETQYF. DNA of the CDR3: TGTGCCAGCAGTCCTGACACAGGGGAGACCCAGTACTTC.

V gene TRBV24-1 combines with J gene TRBJ2-5; TRBD1 matches at 7 bases. Germline V lookup: CDR1 KGHDR, CDR2 SFDVKD. This CDR3 spans 16 amino acids. The ends lost 3 bases at V and 3 bases at J; junction bases unmatched: 9. The DNA of the CDR3 is TGTGCCACCAGTGATGTAACGGGACAGTCAGAAGAGACCCAGTACTTC. It specifies CATSDVTGQSEETQYF.

The V and J genes are TRBV5-6 and TRBJ1-1; D is ambiguous. V lost 3 bases, J lost 5 bases, and 5 bases lay in between. Per the germline V gene, CDR1 is SGHDT and CDR2 is YYEEEE. This CDR3 has 11 amino acids. The CDR3 DNA sequence: TGTGCCAGCAGCTCGCGAACTGAAGCTTTCTTT. Amino acid sequence: CASSSRTEAFF.

CDR3 protein: CASSPIVTNTEAFF. In nucleotides, the CDR3 is TGTGCCAGCAGTCCGATCGTTACGAACACTGAAGCTTTCTTT. J is TRBJ1-1 and V is TRBV12-3 or TRBV12-4; D is uncertain. This CDR3 has 14 amino acids. Trimming shortened V by 5 bases and J by 1 base, and 11 bases separated the two germline ends.

Worth noting for this clonotype: This could be a read error, since a much larger clone is one nucleotide away. The V gene is TRBV20-1, the J gene TRBJ2-1; D is possibly TRBD2 (8 bases). This CDR3 region has 14 residues. V lost 6 bases and J 6 bases, leaving 18 bases between the germline ends. Germline assignment: CDR1 DFQATT and CDR2 SNEGSKA (reference sequence). The CDR3 is CSAVGGGGTNEQFF. CDR3 nucleotide sequence: TGCAGTGCCGTAGGGGGCGGGGGGACCAATGAGCAGTTCTTC.

This clonotype appeared many times. This chain joins TRBV5-5 and TRBJ1-2; 8 positions agree with TRBD1. Germline V CDR1 and CDR2: SGHKS, YYEKEE (reference sequence). Germline trimming cut 3 bases from V and 7 bases from J; bases unmatched to any gene: 8. This CDR3 has 14 residues. CDR3 sequence: CASSSAGTGCGYTF. In DNA form, the CDR3 reads TGTGCCAGCAGCTCCGCCGGGACAGGATGTGGCTACACCTTC.

This clonotype was detected only a few times. A read error may be the cause here, since a much bigger clone is one base away. The CDR3 DNA reads TGTGCCAGCCAAGGGGGCGGGCTCTCCTACGAGCAGTACTTC. Its protein product is CASQGGGLSYEQYF. The chain carries TRBV28 and TRBJ2-7; 7 nucleotides match TRBD1. Germline CDR1 MDHEN, CDR2 SYDVKM. CDR3 length equals 14 residues. Trimming at V came to 8 bases and at J to 0 bases, leaving 7 bases not matched to a gene.

This clonotype was found many times. The chain joins TRBV28 to TRBJ1-2; D remains ambiguous. Germline V gene sequence: CDR1 MDHEN, CDR2 SYDVKM. The length of the CDR3 is 14 residues. Trimming left V 5 bases short and J 4 bases short, with 14 bases between. DNA for the CDR3: TGTGCCAGCAGTCGGACTCCTCCAAGCTATGGCTACACCTTC. Translation: CASSRTPPSYGYTF.

This sequence joins TRBV12-3 or TRBV12-4 and TRBJ2-3, with D maybe TRBD1 (6 bases). The V end was cut by 6 bases, the J end by 3 bases, with 16 bases between. This CDR3 comprises 15 residues. The CDR3 nucleotides read TGTGCCAGCAGATTTACAGGGCATCGGACAGATACGCAGTATTTT. Translation gives CASRFTGHRTDTQYF.

This clonotype was counted ten times or more. The chain couples TRBV5-1 to TRBJ2-1, with TRBD2 matching 8 bases. J lost 0 bases, V lost 7 bases, and 3 bases had no gene match. CDR3 length equals 14 residues. The germline V gene encodes CDR1 SGHRS and CDR2 YFSETQ. The CDR3 DNA reads TGCGCCAGCGGCGGGGGGAGCTCCTACAATGAGCAGTTCTTC. Encoded protein: CASGGGSSYNEQFF.

Comments on this clonotype: No conserved phenylalanine or tryptophan ends this CDR3, so it is likely a read error. The chain combines TRBV29-1 with TRBJ1-2; TRBD1 matches 8 bases. With V trimmed by 7 bases and J by 1 base, 8 bases remained unmatched. The length of the CDR3 is 14 residues. Germline V CDR1 and CDR2: SQVTM, ANQGSEA. The DNA of the CDR3 is TGCAGCGCGAGGGCACAGGGGGTTAACTATGGCTACACCTCC. It codes for CSARAQGVNYGYTS.

CDR3 DNA: TGTGCCAGCAGCCCTGGACAGGCAGCACCCCTCCACTTT. Translating gives CASSPGQAAPLHF. The chain employs TRBV11-2 and TRBJ1-6, with 7 bases matching TRBD1. V dropped 5 bases and J dropped 11; count of bases not matched to a gene: 6. This CDR3 has 13 amino acids. CDR1 SGHAT and CDR2 FQNNGV come from the germline V gene.

Remarks on this clonotype: At one end the junction does not follow the germline gene, possibly because of a read error. This sequence joins TRBV15 and TRBJ2-1, with 12 positions matching TRBD2. The V gene's germline CDR1 is LNHNV and CDR2 YYDKDF (reference sequence). CDR3 length: 16 residues. Here the CDR3 DNA reads TGTGCTACCAGCACAACCGGGACTAGCGGGCCTGTTGAGCAGTTCTTC. It is translated as CATSTTGTSGPVEQFF.

This clonotype was recorded at least ten times. The DNA of the CDR3 is TGTGCCAGCAGCCGACAGAGCACAGATACGCAGTATTTT. It specifies CASSRQSTDTQYF. The chain joins TRBV7-2 to TRBJ2-3; possible D gene TRBD1, 5 bases. The V gene lost 5 bases and the J gene lost 0 bases, with 6 bases spanning the gap. The length of the CDR3 is 13 residues. Germline V lookup: CDR1 SGHTA, CDR2 FQGNSA.

Concerning this clonotype itself: A much larger clone lies a single base off, so this may be a read error. V and J are TRBV3-1 and TRBJ1-2; weak D call: TRBD1 (5 bases). Germline assignment: CDR1 LGHDT and CDR2 YNNKEL (reference sequence). CDR3 length equals 13 residues. The germline V and J ends were trimmed by 1 base and 7 bases, with 10 bases remaining between them. The CDR3 sequence is CASSQVRECGYTF. CDR3 nucleotides: TGTGCCAGCAGCCAAGTCAGGGAGTGTGGCTACACCTTC.

The chain links TRBV5-1 to TRBJ2-1, with TRBD2 matching 7 bases. Germline CDR1 is SGHRS and CDR2 is YFSETQ. The CDR3 extends over 14 amino acids. V dropped 4 bases and J dropped 12; count of bases not matched to a gene: 13. CDR3 residues: CASSIMTSSSRQFF. The CDR3 DNA is TGCGCCAGCAGCATAATGACTAGCTCGAGTCGGCAGTTCTTC.

This clonotype was observed at least ten times. As DNA, the CDR3 is TGTGCCAGCAGCCTGACTAGCGGGAGAGGGGAGACCCAGTACTTC. Amino acid sequence: CASSLTSGRGETQYF. The chain recombines TRBV11-1 with TRBJ2-5, with 12 bases fitting TRBD2. With V trimmed by 5 bases and J by 5 bases, 6 bases remained unmatched. This CDR3 has 15 residues. Per germline, CDR1 SGHAT and CDR2 FQDESV (reference sequence).

The table lists this clonotype with many counts. CDR3 in amino acids: CASSLDVWNEQFF. In nucleotides, the CDR3 is TGTGCCAGCAGCTTAGATGTTTGGAATGAGCAGTTCTTC. The chain carries TRBV11-2 and TRBJ2-1; D remains ambiguous. CDR3 length: 13 residues. The ends were cut back, 0 bases at V and 7 bases at J, with 7 bases in the middle. CDR1 is SGHAT and CDR2 is FQNNGV in the germline V gene.

The genes are TRBV12-3 or TRBV12-4 and TRBJ2-3, with TRBD2 identical over 11 bases. This CDR3 has 17 residues. The V segment lost 2 bases and the J segment 5 bases; nucleotides outside the gene matches: 9. DNA for the CDR3: TGTGCCAGCAGTTTAAGGCCCACTAGCGGGAGAGGAGATACGCAGTATTTT. It codes for CASSLRPTSGRGDTQYF.

As concerns this clonotype: With a much larger clone just one base away, this may be a read error. The chain joins TRBV18 to TRBJ2-5; D call uncertain. TRBJ2-7 matches the DNA end more closely, so the J call is doubtful. This CDR3 region has 13 residues. CDR1 is KGHSH and CDR2 is LQKENI in the germline V gene. The CDR3 DNA is TGTACCAGCTCCCTTAGGCAAGATGCCGAGCAGTACTTC. Its translation: CTSSLRQDAEQYF.

In this sample, this clonotype turned up many times. This chain connects TRBV6-6 to TRBJ2-4, with D hard to call. Trimming removed 6 bases at V and 8 bases at J, with 11 bases between. CDR3 length: 12 residues. From germline, CDR1 is MNHNY and CDR2 SVGAGI (reference sequence). The CDR3 DNA is TGTGCCAGCAGCTCCCTGGGCCACATTCAGTACTTC. Translation gives CASSSLGHIQYF.

This clonotype has more than one count but fewer than ten. V is TRBV7-9 and J is TRBJ2-5; 8 bases map to TRBD1. The J segment lost 4 bases and the V segment lost 5 bases, leaving 9 bases of the junction unmatched. CDR3 length: 15 amino acids. The germline V gene encodes CDR1 SEHNR and CDR2 FQNEAQ (reference sequence). Here the CDR3 reads CASSTGQGVRETQYF. In DNA, the CDR3 is TGTGCCAGCAGCACCGGACAGGGAGTACGAGAGACCCAGTACTTC.

Points on this clonotype: It may be a read error: a sequence one base away is much more abundant. In DNA, the CDR3 is TGCGCCAGCAGCTTGGGTCCCCGGGCCAGGCAGTCCCAGCATTTT. Its translation is CASSLGPRARQSQHF. The chain links TRBV5-1 to TRBJ1-5; D gene ambiguous. The CDR3 runs to 15 residues. The V gene lost 0 bases and the J gene lost 11 bases, with 18 bases spanning the gap. Germline loops: CDR1 SGHRS, CDR2 YFSETQ. The full variable domain, in which reference TRBV5-1 and TRBJ1-5 provide the parts outside the CDR3, is KAGVTQTPRYLIKTRGQQVTLSCSPISGHRSVSWYQQTPGQGLQFLFEYFSETQRNKGNFPGRFSGRQFSNSRSEMNVSTLELGDSALYLCASSLGPRARQSQHFGDGTRLSIL.

This chain links TRBV10-3 with TRBJ2-7; 8 bases map to TRBD1. The better agreement between TRBJ2-5 and the DNA end casts doubt on the J call. CDR3 size: 13 residues. The germline gives CDR1 ENHRY, CDR2 SYGVKD. CDR3 bases: TGTGCCATCAGTCAAGACAGGGGAGAGACCCAGTACTTC. Its translation is CAISQDRGETQYF.

The chain joins TRBV27 to TRBJ2-3; no clear D gene. The ends were cut back, 6 bases at V and 2 bases at J, with 15 bases in the middle. Germline V lookup: CDR1 MNHEY, CDR2 SMNVEV (reference sequence). This CDR3 is built from 15 residues. The chain's CDR3 is CASRDRERFTDTQYF. The DNA for the CDR3 is TGTGCCAGCAGGGATAGAGAGCGTTTCACAGATACGCAGTATTTT.

To note about this clonotype: This may stem from a read error, because a much larger clone lies one nucleotide away. The chain employs TRBV12-3 or TRBV12-4 and TRBJ2-5; maybe TRBD2 (5 bases). The CDR3 runs 14 residues. Trimming pared 4 bases from V and 11 bases from J, leaving 20 bases between. CDR3 nucleotides: TGTGCCAGCAGTTCCCGGGATTCTTCCTACAAGCAGTACTTC. This sequence encodes CASSSRDSSYKQYF.

The chain recombines TRBV4-1 with TRBJ2-1; D gene ambiguous. Germline-derived CDR1 and CDR2 are MGHRA and YSYEKL. V lost 4 bases to trimming and J lost 6 bases, with 19 bases between them. This CDR3 has 16 amino acids. The CDR3 bases are TGCGCCAGCAGCCCACCCTTTAAGGGTTCTGGCAATGAGCAGTTCTTC. This translates into CASSPPFKGSGNEQFF.

This clonotype has at least ten counts. The V gene is TRBV20-1, the J gene TRBJ2-7; possibly TRBD2 for D (7 bases). Germline CDR1 and CDR2: DFQATT and SNEGSKA (reference sequence). The length of the CDR3 is 18 residues. V lost 0 bases, J lost 1 base, and 22 bases lay in between. This chain's CDR3 is CSARDQGRELSGSYEQYF. For the CDR3, the DNA is TGCAGTGCTAGAGATCAGGGGCGGGAGTTGTCGGGGTCCTACGAGCAGTACTTC.

This clonotype showed up many times. The chain recombines TRBV21-1 with TRBJ2-7. TRBV21-1 is deemed a pseudogene. The CDR3 loop spans 16 amino acids. The DNA for the CDR3 is TGTGCCAGCAGACGGGGTATGGGGATCCCCTCCTACGAGCAGTACTTC. Translated, it gives CASRRGMGIPSYEQYF.